This TCR beta chain was observed in a study of identical twins. The CDR3 sequence is 13 residues long. V was pared by 10 bases and J by 5 bases, with 16 bases between. CDR1 and CDR2 (germline): MGHRA, YSYEKL. From the 5' RACE reads, TCRdb called clonotypes with MiXCR, one entry per CDR3 protein. This sample has fewer than 450,000 distinct CDR3 sequences, with approximately 10% found just once. This clonotype was counted between two and nine times. Donors were all healthy Caucasians. This receptor was obtained from a woman between 50 and 59 years old in good health. The sequenced sample consisted of naive T cells sorted from blood. The chain employs TRBV4-1 and TRBJ2-3; D might be TRBD2 (7 bases). Written as DNA, the CDR3 is TGCGCCACTGTCGGGGGGCGAAAAGATACGCAGTATTTT. Its protein is CATVGGRKDTQYF.